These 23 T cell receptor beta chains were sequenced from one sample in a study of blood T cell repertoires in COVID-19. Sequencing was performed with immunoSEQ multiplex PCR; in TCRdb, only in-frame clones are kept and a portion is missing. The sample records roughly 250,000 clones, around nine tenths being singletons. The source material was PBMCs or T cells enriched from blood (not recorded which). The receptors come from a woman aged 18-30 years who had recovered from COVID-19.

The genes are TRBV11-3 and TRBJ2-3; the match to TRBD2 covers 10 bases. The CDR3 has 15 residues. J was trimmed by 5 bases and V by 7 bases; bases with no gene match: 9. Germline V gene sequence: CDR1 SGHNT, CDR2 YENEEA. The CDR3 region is CASIKRGGFLDTQYF. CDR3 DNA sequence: TGTGCCAGCATCAAGCGGGGGGGCTTTTTAGATACGCAGTATTTT.

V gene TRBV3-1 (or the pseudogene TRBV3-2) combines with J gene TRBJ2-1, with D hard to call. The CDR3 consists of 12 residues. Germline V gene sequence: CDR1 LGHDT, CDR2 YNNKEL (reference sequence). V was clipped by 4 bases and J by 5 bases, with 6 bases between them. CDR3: CASSPPDNEQFF. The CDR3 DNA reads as TGTGCCAGCAGCCCCCCGGACAATGAGCAGTTCTTC.

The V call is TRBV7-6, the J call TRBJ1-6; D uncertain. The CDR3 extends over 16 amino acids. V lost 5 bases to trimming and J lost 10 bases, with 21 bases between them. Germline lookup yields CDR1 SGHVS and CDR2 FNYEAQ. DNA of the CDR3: TGTGCCAGCAGCGCCCAGAGCGGGATATACAACTCACCCCTCCACTTT. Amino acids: CASSAQSGIYNSPLHF.

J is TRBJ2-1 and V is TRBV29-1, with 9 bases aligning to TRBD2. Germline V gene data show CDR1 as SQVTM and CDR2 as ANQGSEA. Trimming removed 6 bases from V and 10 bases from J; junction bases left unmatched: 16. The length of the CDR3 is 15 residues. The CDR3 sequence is CSVDHEGLAWEEQFF. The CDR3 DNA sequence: TGCAGCGTCGACCATGAGGGACTAGCTTGGGAGGAGCAGTTCTTC.

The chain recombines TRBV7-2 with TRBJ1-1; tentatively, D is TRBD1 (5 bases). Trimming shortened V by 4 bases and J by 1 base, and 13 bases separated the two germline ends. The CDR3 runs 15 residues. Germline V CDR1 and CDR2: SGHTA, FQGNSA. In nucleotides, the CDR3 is TGTGCCAGCAGCTCCACCTCAGGGTGGAACACTGAAGCTTTCTTT. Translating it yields CASSSTSGWNTEAFF.

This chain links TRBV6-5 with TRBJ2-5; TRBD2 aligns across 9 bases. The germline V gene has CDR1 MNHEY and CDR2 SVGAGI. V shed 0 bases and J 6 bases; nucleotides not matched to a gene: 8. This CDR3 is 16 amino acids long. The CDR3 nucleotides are TGTGCCAGCAGTTACTCGGGGCAAGCGGGAGGAAAGACCCAGTACTTC. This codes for CASSYSGQAGGKTQYF.

CDR3 coding DNA: TGCGCCAGCAGCCAAATGACTAGCGCTCCTTCCAGAAATGAGCAGTTCTTC. Translation: CASSQMTSAPSRNEQFF. This chain joins TRBV4-1 and TRBJ2-1, with 8 bases that match TRBD2. The CDR3 has 17 amino acids. Germline loops: CDR1 MGHRA, CDR2 YSYEKL. J lost 7 bases, V lost 2 bases, and 13 bases had no gene match.

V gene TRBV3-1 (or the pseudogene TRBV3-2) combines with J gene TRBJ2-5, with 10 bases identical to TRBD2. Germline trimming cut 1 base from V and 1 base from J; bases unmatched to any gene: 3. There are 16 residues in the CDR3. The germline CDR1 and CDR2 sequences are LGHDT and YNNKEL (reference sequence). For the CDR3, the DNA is TGTGCCAGCAGCCAAGCGATAGCGGGGGGCCAAGAGACCCAGTACTTC. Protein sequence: CASSQAIAGGQETQYF.

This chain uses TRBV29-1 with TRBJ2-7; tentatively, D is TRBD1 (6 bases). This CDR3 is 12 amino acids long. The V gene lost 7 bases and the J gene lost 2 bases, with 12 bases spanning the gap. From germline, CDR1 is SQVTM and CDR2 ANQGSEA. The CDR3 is CSGWDNAYEQYF. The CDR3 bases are TGCAGCGGGTGGGACAACGCCTACGAGCAGTACTTC.

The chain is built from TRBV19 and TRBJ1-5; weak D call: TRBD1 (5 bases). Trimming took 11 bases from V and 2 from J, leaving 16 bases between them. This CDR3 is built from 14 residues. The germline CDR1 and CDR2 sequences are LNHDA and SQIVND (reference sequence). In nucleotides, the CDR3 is TGTGCCGTACGGCGGGGCGCCGGCAATCAGCCCCAGCATTTT. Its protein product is CAVRRGAGNQPQHF.

This CDR3 is CASSPSGRGGYNEQFF. CDR3 coding DNA: TGTGCCAGCAGCCCCTCGGGTCGGGGGGGCTACAATGAGCAGTTCTTC. This rearrangement joins TRBV5-4 to TRBJ2-1; TRBD2 matches 8 bases. Germline CDR1 SGHNT, CDR2 YYREEE (reference sequence). The CDR3 spans 16 residues. V lost 4 bases and J lost 3; bases outside the gene matches: 9.

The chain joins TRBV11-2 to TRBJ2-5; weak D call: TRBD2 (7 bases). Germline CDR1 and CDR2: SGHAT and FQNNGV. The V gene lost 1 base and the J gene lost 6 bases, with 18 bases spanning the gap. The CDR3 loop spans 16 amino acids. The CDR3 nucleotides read TGTGCCAGCAGCTTAGGGGGCCGGGGGGCTCGTCAGACCCAGTACTTC. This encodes CASSLGGRGARQTQYF.

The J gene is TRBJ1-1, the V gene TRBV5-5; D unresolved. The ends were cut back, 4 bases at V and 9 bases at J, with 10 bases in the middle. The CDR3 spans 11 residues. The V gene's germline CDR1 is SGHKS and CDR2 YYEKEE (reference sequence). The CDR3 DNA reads TGTGCCAGCAGCACGGGGTTCCAAGCTTTCTTT. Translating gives CASSTGFQAFF.

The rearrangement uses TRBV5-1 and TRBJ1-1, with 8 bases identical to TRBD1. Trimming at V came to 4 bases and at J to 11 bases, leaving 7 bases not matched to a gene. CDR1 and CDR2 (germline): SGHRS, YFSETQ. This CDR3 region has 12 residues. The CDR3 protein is CASSTGQGSAFF. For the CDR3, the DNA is TGCGCCAGCAGCACTGGACAGGGCTCGGCTTTCTTT.

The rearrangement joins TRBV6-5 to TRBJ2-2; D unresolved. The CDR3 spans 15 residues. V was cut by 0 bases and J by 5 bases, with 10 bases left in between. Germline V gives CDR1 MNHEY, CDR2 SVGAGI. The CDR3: CASSYSRIRTGELFF. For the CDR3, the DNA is TGTGCCAGCAGTTACTCGAGGATACGGACCGGGGAGCTGTTTTTT.

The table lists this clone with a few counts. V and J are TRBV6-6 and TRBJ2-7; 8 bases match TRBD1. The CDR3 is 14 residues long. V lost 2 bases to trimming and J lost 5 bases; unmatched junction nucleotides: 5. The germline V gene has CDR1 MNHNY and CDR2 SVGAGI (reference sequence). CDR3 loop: CASSYEDRAHEQYF. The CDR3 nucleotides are TGTGCCAGCAGTTACGAGGACAGGGCCCACGAGCAGTACTTC.

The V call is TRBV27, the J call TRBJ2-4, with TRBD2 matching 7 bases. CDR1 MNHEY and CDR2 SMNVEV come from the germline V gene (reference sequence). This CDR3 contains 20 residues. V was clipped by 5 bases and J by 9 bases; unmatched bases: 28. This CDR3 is CASSPRDKVYGGKTPGIQYF. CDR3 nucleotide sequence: TGTGCCAGCAGTCCCCGGGATAAGGTGTACGGGGGGAAAACACCGGGCATTCAGTACTTC.

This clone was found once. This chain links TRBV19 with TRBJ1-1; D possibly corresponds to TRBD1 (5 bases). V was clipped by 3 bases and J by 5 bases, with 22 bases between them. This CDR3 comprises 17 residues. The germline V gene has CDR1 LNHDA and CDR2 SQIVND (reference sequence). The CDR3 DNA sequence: TGTGCCAGTAGTATCCTCGCAGGGTACGGTGGTAAGACTGAAGCTTTCTTT. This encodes CASSILAGYGGKTEAFF. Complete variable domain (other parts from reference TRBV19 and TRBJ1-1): DGGITQSPKYLFRKEGQNVTLSCEQNLNHDAMYWYRQDPGQGLRLIYYSQIVNDFQKGDIAEGYSVSREKKESFPLTVTSAQKNPTAFYLCASSILAGYGGKTEAFFGQGTRLTVV.

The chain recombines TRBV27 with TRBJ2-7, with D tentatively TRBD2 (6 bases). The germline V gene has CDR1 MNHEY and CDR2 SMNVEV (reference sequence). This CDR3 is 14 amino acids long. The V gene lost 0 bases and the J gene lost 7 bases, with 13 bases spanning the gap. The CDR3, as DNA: TGTGCCAGCAGTTTATCGGGACTTGGGTTGGAGCAGTACTTC. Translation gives CASSLSGLGLEQYF.

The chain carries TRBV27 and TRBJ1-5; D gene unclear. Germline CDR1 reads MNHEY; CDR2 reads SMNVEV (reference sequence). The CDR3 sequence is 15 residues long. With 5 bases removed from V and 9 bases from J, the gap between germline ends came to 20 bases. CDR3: CASSNSAGGVGPQHF. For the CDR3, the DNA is TGTGCCAGCAGTAACTCAGCAGGTGGTGTTGGGCCCCAGCATTTT.

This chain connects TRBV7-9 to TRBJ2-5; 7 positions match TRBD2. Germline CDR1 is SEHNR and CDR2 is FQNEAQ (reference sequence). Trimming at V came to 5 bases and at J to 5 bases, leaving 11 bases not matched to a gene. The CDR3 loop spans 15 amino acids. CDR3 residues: CASSPSTSIWETQYF. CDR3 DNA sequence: TGTGCCAGCAGCCCTTCGACTAGCATCTGGGAGACCCAGTACTTC.

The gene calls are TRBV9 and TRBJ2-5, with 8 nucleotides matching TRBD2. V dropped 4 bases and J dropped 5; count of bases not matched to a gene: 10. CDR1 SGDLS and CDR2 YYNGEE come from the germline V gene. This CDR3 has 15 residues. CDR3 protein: CASSSSGLAFETQYF. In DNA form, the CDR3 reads TGTGCCAGCAGCTCCTCTGGACTAGCTTTTGAGACCCAGTACTTC.

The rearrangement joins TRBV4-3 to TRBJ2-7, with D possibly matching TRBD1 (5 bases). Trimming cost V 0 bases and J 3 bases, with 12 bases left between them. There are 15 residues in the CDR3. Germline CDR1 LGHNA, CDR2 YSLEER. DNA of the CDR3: TGCGCCAGCAGCCAAGATACAGGTCCCTACTACGAGCAGTACTTC. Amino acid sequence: CASSQDTGPYYEQYF.